This is a list of T cell receptor beta chains from one sample in a study of identical twins. MiXCR was run by TCRdb on the 5' RACE reads, yielding one entry per CDR3 protein. The sample lists roughly 490,000 distinct CDR3 sequences, 13% to 15% occurring once. This sample also appeared in a second study, on yellow fever vaccine responses in identical twins.

Sequences were obtained from CD4+ T cells sorted from blood. The receptors derive from a woman aged 18-30 years in good health. Both conserved end residues are trimmed from each CDR3. The order of the fields is J gene, V gene, clone size, D gene, CDR3 protein. D genes are given only for firm matches. Size tells how often a clone was seen (once, few, many) or the class of an expanded clone, and some rows leave it out.

>TRBJ1-6|TRBV12-3/TRBV12-4|few|TRBD1
ASSRRQGASYNSPLH
>TRBJ2-7|TRBV6-5|NA|NA
ASSLQGPLFSYEQY
>TRBJ2-3|TRBV20-1|NA|NA
SAPSVGTDTQY
>TRBJ2-1|TRBV6-1|few|TRBD2
ASSHRTSGRNEQF
>TRBJ1-2|TRBV11-2|many|NA
ASSPRTVSYGYT
>TRBJ2-5|TRBV6-6|few|TRBD1
ATLQGQGTQY
>TRBJ2-1|TRBV9|NA|TRBD2
ASSAPGTSGNNEQF
>TRBJ2-1|TRBV14|many|NA
ASSQVLRNEQF
>TRBJ2-7|TRBV7-2|once|NA
ASSLEWGVREQY
>TRBJ1-5|TRBV28|few|NA
ASSFPSGLLNQPQH
>TRBJ2-5|TRBV7-2|NA|TRBD1
ASSLQGASAETQY
>TRBJ2-5|TRBV12-3/TRBV12-4|NA|NA
ASSSPRTDWETQY
>TRBJ2-7|TRBV9|few|NA
ASSPRGRAYEQY
>TRBJ2-5|TRBV7-9|NA|NA
ASSLTGTSAQY
>TRBJ2-3|TRBV4-2|many|TRBD2
ASSQDGTSPSLDTQY
>TRBJ2-7|TRBV10-3|NA|TRBD1
AISDPGQGSSYEQY
>TRBJ2-1|TRBV6-5|NA|TRBD2
ASSYIGGGLNNEQF
>TRBJ2-5|TRBV28|NA|NA
ASSFQGATQY
>TRBJ2-7|TRBV10-3|many|TRBD1
ATGTVTYEQY
>TRBJ1-1|TRBV20-1|NA|NA
SAREIRANTEAF
>TRBJ2-3|TRBV12-5|NA|NA
ASGPSGTHSGTQY
>TRBJ2-6|TRBV11-1|few|NA
ASSPRVAGTYSGANVLT